This T cell receptor beta chain was identified during a study of blood T cells in healthy people across ages. Study observations and caveats: The lack of PBMC sorting stopped any conclusive naive versus antigen-experienced comparison.

Note on this clonotype: Its antigen is not identified.

A J-beta primer mix and a sample-barcoded 5' primer were used in a second PCR of about 7 to 11 cycles. TCRdb re-called the 5' RACE reads through MiXCR, storing one row per CDR3 protein. The table shows 450,000 to 700,000 distinct CDR3 sequences, with approximately 25% occurring only once. The CDR3 has 16 amino acids. Trimming stripped 2 bases from V and 1 base from J, with 12 bases between. CDR1 is KGHSH, CDR2 LQKENI, per germline. V gene TRBV18 combines with J gene TRBJ1-3, with D hard to call. Sequences were obtained from blood. The receptor comes from a woman between 65 and 79 years old in good health. The CDR3 sequence: CASSPSSRGSGNTIYF. The CDR3 nucleotides are TGTGCCAGCTCACCAAGCTCACGCGGGTCTGGAAACACCATATATTTT.